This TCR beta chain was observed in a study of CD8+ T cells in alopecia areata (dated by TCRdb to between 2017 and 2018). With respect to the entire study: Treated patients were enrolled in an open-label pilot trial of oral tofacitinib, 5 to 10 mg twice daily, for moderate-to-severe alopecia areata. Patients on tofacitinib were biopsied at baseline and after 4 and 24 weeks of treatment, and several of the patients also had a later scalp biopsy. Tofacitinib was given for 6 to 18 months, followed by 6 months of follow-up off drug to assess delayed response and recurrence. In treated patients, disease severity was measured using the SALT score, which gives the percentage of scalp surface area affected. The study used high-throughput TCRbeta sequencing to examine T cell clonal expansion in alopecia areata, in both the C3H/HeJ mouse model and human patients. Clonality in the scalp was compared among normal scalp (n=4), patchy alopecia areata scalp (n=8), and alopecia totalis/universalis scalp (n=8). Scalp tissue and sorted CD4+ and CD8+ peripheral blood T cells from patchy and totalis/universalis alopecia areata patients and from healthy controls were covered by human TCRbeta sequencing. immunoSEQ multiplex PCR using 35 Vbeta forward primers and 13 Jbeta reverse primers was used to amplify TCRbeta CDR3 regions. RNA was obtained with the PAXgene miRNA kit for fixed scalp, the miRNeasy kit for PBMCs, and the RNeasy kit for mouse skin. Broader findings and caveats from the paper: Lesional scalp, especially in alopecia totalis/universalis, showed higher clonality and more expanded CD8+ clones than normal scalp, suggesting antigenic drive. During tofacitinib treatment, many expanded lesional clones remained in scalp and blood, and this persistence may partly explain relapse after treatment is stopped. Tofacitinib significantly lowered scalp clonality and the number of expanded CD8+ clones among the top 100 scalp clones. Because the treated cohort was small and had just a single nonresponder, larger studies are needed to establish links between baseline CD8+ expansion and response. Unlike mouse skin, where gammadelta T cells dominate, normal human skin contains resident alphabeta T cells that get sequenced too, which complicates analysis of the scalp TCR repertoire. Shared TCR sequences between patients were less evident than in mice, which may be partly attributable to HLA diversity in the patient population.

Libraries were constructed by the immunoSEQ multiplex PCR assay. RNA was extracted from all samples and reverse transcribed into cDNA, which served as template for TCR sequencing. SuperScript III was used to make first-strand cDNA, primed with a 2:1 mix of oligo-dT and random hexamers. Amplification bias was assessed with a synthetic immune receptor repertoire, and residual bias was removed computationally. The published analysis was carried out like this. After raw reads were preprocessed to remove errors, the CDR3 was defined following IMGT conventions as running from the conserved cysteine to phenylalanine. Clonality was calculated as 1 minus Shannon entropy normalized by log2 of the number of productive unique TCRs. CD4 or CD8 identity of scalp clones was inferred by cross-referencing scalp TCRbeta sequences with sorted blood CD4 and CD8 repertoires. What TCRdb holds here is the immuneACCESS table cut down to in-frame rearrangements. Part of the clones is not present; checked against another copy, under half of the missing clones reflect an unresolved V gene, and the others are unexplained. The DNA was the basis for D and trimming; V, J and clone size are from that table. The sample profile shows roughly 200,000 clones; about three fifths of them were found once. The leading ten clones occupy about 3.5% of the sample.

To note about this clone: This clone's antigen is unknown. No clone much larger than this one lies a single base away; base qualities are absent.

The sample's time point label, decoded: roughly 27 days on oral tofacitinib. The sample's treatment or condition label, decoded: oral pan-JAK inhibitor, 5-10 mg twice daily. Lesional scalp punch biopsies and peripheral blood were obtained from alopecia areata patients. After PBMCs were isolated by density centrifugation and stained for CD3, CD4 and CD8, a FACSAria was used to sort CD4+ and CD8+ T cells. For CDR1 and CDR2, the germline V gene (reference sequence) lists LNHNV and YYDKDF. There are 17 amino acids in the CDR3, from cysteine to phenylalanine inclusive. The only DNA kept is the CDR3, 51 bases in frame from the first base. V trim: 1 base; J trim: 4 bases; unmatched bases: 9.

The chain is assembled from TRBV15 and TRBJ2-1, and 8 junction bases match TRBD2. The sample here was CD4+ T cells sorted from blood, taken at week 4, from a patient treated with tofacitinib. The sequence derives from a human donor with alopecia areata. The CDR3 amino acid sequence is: CATSRASGGAAYNEQFF. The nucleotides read TGTGCCACCAGCAGAGCCAGCGGGGGCGCCGCGTACAATGAGCAGTTCTTC.